This TCR beta chain was recorded in a study of post-analysis software for immune sequencing data. On the study more broadly: The courses of disease that were included comprised relapsing-remitting, secondary progressive and progressive-relapsing multiple sclerosis. General study findings and limits: Versus controls, multiple sclerosis patients showed significantly lower diversity (normalized Chao1). Among roughly 5 TRBV segments more frequent in patients than controls were TRBV5-6, TRBV5-1 and TRBV20-1.

This clonotype was seen a few times. No antigen is known for it. Researchers reported that TCR beta cDNA libraries carried unique molecular identifiers. MiXCR, run by TCRdb on the PCR reads, gives a single entry per CDR3 protein. This sample has roughly 540,000 distinct CDR3 sequences, with 30% to 40% found just once. This CDR3 spans 15 amino acids. V was clipped by 8 bases and J by 3 bases; unmatched bases: 10. Germline V lookup: CDR1 MNHEY, CDR2 SVGAGI. Sequenced input: blood. This chain links TRBV6-5 with TRBJ2-7, with 10 bases lining up with TRBD1. The TCR was taken from a girl younger than 18 with multiple sclerosis. CDR3 sequence (DNA): TGTGCCAGCGGAATATCGGGGACAGGGGTCTACGAGCAGTACTTC. Translated, it gives CASGISGTGVYEQYF.